The source of this T cell receptor (beta chain) is a study of T cells in Graves' hyperthyroidism and ophthalmopathy. Trimming took 5 bases from V and 9 from J, leaving 14 bases between them. The length of the CDR3 is 13 residues. CDR1 is ENHRY, CDR2 SYGVKD, per germline. The source material, RNA transcripts, was used to amplify TCR beta CDR3 regions. First-round RT-PCR of the TCR CDR3 relied on the HTBI primer set. TCRdb redid the calling of the multiplex PCR reads with MiXCR, one entry per CDR3 protein. The table lists around 370,000 distinct CDR3 sequences, 15% to 20% of them singletons. Comment on this clonotype: What it recognizes is unknown.

Regarding the study as a whole: Ophthalmopathy could be told apart from stable hyperthyroidism with a 13 V-J model.

Together with thyroid ultrasound, orbital computed tomography, serum thyroxine and TRAb, clinical symptoms were used for diagnoses. J is TRBJ2-1 and V is TRBV10-3; D uncertain. The sequence derives from a man aged 18 to 35 with Graves' ophthalmopathy. The specimen sequenced was blood. In DNA, the CDR3 is TGTGCCATCAGTCCCTCGGGTGGGCTTGAGCAGTTCTTC. It yields the protein CAISPSGGLEQFF.